Sequencing of this TCR beta chain was carried out in a study of blood T cell repertoires in COVID-19. In the study overall: The cDNA or gDNA used as material had been derived from T cells, B-cell-depleted T cells, or PBMCs.

Symptom resolution, clearance, or two negative PCRs marked the recovered donors of Cohort 3. Study processing details: Estimation of nucleated cell counts was performed using reference gene primer amplification. TCRdb's table, derived via immunoSEQ multiplex PCR, lists solely in-frame clones and lacks some. V and J calls plus clone size are reproduced from that table; the DNA served to infer D and trimming. Of roughly 300,000 clones detected, 85% to 90% appear once; the ten largest clones hold around 4.6%. With V trimmed by 5 bases and J by 4 bases, 6 bases remained unmatched. Germline CDR1 is SGHNT and CDR2 is YENEEA. The CDR3 spans 15 residues. There are a few counts of this clone.

This TCR derives from a young man who had recovered from COVID-19. This rearrangement joins TRBV11-3 to TRBJ2-7; the match to TRBD2 covers 12 bases. Sequencing was carried out using PBMCs or T cells enriched from blood (not recorded which). CDR3 in DNA: TGTGCCAGCAGCCGTGGGACTAGCGGGCTATACGAGCAGTACTTC. It translates to CASSRGTSGLYEQYF.